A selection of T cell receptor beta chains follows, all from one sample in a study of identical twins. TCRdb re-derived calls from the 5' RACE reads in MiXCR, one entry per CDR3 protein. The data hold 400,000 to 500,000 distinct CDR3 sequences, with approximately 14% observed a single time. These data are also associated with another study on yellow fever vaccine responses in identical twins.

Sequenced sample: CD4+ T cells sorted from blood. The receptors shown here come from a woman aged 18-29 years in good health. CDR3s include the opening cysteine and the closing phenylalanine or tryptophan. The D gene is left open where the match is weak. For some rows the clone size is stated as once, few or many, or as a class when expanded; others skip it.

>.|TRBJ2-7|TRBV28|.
TGTGCCAGCAGTCGACCGGGACTCGATAACTACGAGCAGTACTTC
CASSRPGLDNYEQYF
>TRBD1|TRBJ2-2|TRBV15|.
TGTGCCACCAGCAGAGATCGGGGGGCCGGGACAGGGTCCGGGGAGCTGTTTTTT
CATSRDRGAGTGSGELFF
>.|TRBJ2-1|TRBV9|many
TGTGCCAGCAGCGCCGGGACCAACTCCTACAATGAGCAGTTCTTC
CASSAGTNSYNEQFF
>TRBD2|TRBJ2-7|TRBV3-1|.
TGTGCCAGCAGCCAAGGGGGACTAGTCCCAGGGGCGCAGTACTTC
CASSQGGLVPGAQYF
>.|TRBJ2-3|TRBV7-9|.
TGTGCCAGCAGCTTGGAACGCGTCCCAACTCGCACAGATACGCAGTATTTT
CASSLERVPTRTDTQYF
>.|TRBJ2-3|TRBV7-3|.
TGTGCCAGCAGCTTAACGGGGAAAAATACGCAGTATTTT
CASSLTGKNTQYF
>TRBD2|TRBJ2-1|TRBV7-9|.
TGTGCCAGCAGCCTTACGGGGGGTCCGTACAATGAGCAGTTCTTC
CASSLTGGPYNEQFF
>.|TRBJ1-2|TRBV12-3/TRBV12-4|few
TGTGCCAGCACCACGAGTGGGGGGAAATCCTATGGCTACACCTTC
CASTTSGGKSYGYTF
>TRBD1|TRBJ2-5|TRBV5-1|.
TGCGCCAGCAGCCTGCACAGGGGGCAGGGAGAGACCCAGTACTTC
CASSLHRGQGETQYF
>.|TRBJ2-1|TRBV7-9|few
TGTGCCAGCAGGTTGACCGCGGGACCCCGGAGTGAGCAGTTCTTC
CASRLTAGPRSEQFF
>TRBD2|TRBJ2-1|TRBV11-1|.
TGTGCCAGCAGCTCAACCGGGACTAGTATTCTTAGTGGACGGAATGAGCAGTTCTTC
CASSSTGTSILSGRNEQFF
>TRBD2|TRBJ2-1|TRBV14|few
TGTGCCAGCAGCCTGATAGCGGGACTCGGCTACAATGAGCAGTTCTTC
CASSLIAGLGYNEQFF
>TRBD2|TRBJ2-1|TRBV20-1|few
TGCAGCGCCACCGGGACTAGCCTTTTGAATGAGCAGTTCTTC
CSATGTSLLNEQFF
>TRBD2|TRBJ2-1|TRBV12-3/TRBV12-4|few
TGTGCCAGCAGTTTAAGGAAAAGGGACCCGGGACTAGCTTACAATGAGCAGTTCTTC
CASSLRKRDPGLAYNEQFF
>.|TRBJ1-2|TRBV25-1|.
TGTGCCAGCAAGCCTGCCGGGTCTAACTATGGCTACACCTTC
CASKPAGSNYGYTF
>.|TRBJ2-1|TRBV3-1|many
TGTGCCAGCAGCCAAGGTCGCGGGAAAGGTAGTCCGTTCTTC
CASSQGRGKGSPFF
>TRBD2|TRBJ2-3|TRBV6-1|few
TGTGCCAGCAGTGAAGGCGGGGGGGCGGATACGCAGTATTTT
CASSEGGGADTQYF
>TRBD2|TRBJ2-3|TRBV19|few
TGTGCCAGTAGTATAGACCCTAGCGGTATGCAGTATTTT
CASSIDPSGMQYF
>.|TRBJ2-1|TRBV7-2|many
TGTGCCAGCAGCTCGGCCCCCTACAATGAGCAGTTCTTC
CASSSAPYNEQFF
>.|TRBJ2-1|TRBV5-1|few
TGCGCCAGCAGCTTGGGGGACGCCCTTGATGAGCAGTTCTTC
CASSLGDALDEQFF
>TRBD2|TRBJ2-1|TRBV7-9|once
TGTGCCAGCAGCCCGCAGCCGGGGGGGCCCGGGAATGAGCAGTTCTTC
CASSPQPGGPGNEQFF
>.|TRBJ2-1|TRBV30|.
TGTGCCTGGAGTCCCTCAAACAATGAGCAGTTCTTC
CAWSPSNNEQFF
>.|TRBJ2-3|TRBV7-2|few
TGTGCCAGCAGCTTAGGTGCTAACTACCGACAAGATACGCAGTATTTT
CASSLGANYRQDTQYF
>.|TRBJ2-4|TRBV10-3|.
TGTGCCACTCGGCGCCAGGGGACCCTCAAAAACATTCAGTACTTC
CATRRQGTLKNIQYF
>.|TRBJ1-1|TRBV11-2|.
TGTGCCAGCAGCTCCGGGTCGGGTGAAGCTTTCTTT
CASSSGSGEAFF
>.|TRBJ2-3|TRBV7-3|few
TGTGCCAGCAGCGTACCCGGAAAGGGTCCAGATACGCAGTATTTT
CASSVPGKGPDTQYF
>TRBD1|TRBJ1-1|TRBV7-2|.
TGTGCCAGCAGCTTCAGGGGGACTCGGGGGACCCGTAATGAAGCTTTCTTT
CASSFRGTRGTRNEAFF
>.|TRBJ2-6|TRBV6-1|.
TGTGCCAGCAGTGAATGGTCCCAGTTTGGCTCTGGGGCCAACGTCCTGACTTTC
CASSEWSQFGSGANVLTF
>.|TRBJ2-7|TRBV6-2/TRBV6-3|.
TGTGCCAGCAGTTACTCGATTAACCTCCGGACAGCGATGAGAACCTACGAGCAGTACTTC
CASSYSINLRTAMRTYEQYF
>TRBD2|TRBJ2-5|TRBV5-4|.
TGTGCCAGCAGCTTGATTGCGGGAGAAGAGACCCAGTACTTC
CASSLIAGEETQYF
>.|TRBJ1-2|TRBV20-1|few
TGCAGTGCTCTCCGACAGTCGAACTATGGCTACACCTTC
CSALRQSNYGYTF
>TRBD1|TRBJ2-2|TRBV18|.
TGTGCCAGCTCAACGCGGGACAGGGGTGTCGGGGAGCTGTTTTTT
CASSTRDRGVGELFF
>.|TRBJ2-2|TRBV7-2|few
TGTGCCAGCAGCCCGAACATGAGGGGCCCGAACACCGGGGAGCTGTTTTTT
CASSPNMRGPNTGELFF
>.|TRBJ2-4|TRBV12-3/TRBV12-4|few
TGTGCCAGCAGCCAAGTGTCCCTGGCCAAAAACATTCAGTACTTC
CASSQVSLAKNIQYF
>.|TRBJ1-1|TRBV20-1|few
TGCAGTGCAAGAGGGGCAGGGGTGTTAACTGAAGCTTTCTTT
CSARGAGVLTEAFF
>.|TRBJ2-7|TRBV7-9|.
TGTGCCAGCAGCGCCCCATCAAGCCTTGGCGAGCAGTACTTC
CASSAPSSLGEQYF